The 13 T cell receptor beta chains presented below share a single source sample, sequenced in a study of response to subunit inactivated influenza vaccine. TCRdb redid the calling of the RT-PCR reads with MiXCR, one entry per CDR3 protein. In the table there are a few hundred thousand distinct CDR3 sequences, around 15% of which are singletons. The specimen was PBMCs from blood, collected less than 13 days after vaccination. These receptors originate from a man in his fifties or sixties who received an inactivated influenza vaccine.

In this sample, this clonotype turned up many times. This chain joins TRBV27 and TRBJ2-7; TRBD2 matches at 7 bases. The V gene end was trimmed by 2 bases and the J gene end by 3 bases; junction bases not matched to a gene: 10. The CDR3 has 16 amino acids. Germline values: CDR1 MNHEY, CDR2 SMNVEV (reference sequence). The CDR3: CASSLKGGVPFYEQYF. CDR3 DNA: TGTGCCAGCAGTTTAAAGGGAGGGGTTCCCTTCTACGAGCAGTACTTC.

This clonotype was seen more than once but under ten times. The V call is TRBV7-2, the J call TRBJ2-7; 9 nucleotides agree with TRBD1. With 5 bases clipped from V and 6 bases from J, the junction kept 8 bases outside the gene matches. The CDR3 is 14 amino acids. CDR1 SGHTA and CDR2 FQGNSA come from the germline V gene. CDR3 nucleotide sequence: TGTGCCAGCAGCGGGGACAGGGCCTTCCGCGAGCAGTACTTC. Translated: CASSGDRAFREQYF.

V gene TRBV7-2 combines with J gene TRBJ2-3; 16 positions agree with TRBD2. The CDR3 sequence is 18 residues long. V gave up 0 bases and J gave up 8 bases; unmatched junction bases: 8. Germline V gene data show CDR1 as SGHTA and CDR2 as FQGNSA. The CDR3 sequence: CASSLAGTSGRASPTQYF. CDR3 DNA: TGTGCCAGCAGCTTAGCGGGGACTAGCGGGAGGGCCTCACCTACGCAGTATTTT. The whole variable domain, filled in from reference TRBV7-2 and TRBJ2-3, reads GAGVSQSPSNKVTEKGKDVELRCDPISGHTALYWYRQSLGQGLEFLIYFQGNSAPDKSGLPSDRFSAERTGGSVSTLTIQRTQQEDSAVYLCASSLAGTSGRASPTQYFGPGTRLTVL.

This clonotype has only a few counts. The chain joins TRBV11-1 to TRBJ2-3; a possible D gene is TRBD2 (7 bases). Germline V gene lookup returns CDR1 SGHAT and CDR2 FQDESV (reference sequence). V lost 2 bases, J lost 4 bases, and 31 bases lay in between. The CDR3 has 21 residues. In nucleotides, the CDR3 is TGTGCCAGCAGCTTACGCCCGGGAAGCGTTTACTGGGGGGGCGTCGCAGATACGCAGTATTTT. This sequence encodes CASSLRPGSVYWGGVADTQYF.

V and J are TRBV11-2 and TRBJ1-2, with a weak D call TRBD1 (5 bases). V was pared by 2 bases and J by 7 bases, with 11 bases between. The CDR3 loop spans 13 amino acids. Germline V gene lookup returns CDR1 SGHAT and CDR2 FQNNGV. The CDR3 spells CASSLHSGGGYTF. The CDR3 DNA sequence: TGTGCCAGCAGCTTACATTCCGGGGGTGGCTACACCTTC.

This clonotype was detected a few times. The chain joins TRBV20-1 to TRBJ2-3, with unresolved D. The germline CDR1 and CDR2 sequences are DFQATT and SNEGSKA (reference sequence). V was trimmed by 6 bases and J by 0 bases, leaving 16 bases between them. The length of the CDR3 is 15 residues. CDR3 sequence (DNA): TGCAGTGCCAGCCCCCCGGCGGTTAGCACAGATACGCAGTATTTT. Protein product: CSASPPAVSTDTQYF.

V gene TRBV15 combines with J gene TRBJ1-2, with 8 bases aligning to TRBD1. The J segment lost 5 bases and the V segment lost 8 bases, leaving 16 bases of the junction unmatched. CDR1 LNHNV and CDR2 YYDKDF come from the germline V gene (reference sequence). This CDR3 has 16 residues. The CDR3 loop is CATVQGGTGGTYGYTF. DNA for the CDR3: TGTGCCACCGTCCAGGGGGGGACAGGCGGGACGTATGGCTACACCTTC.

This clonotype was recorded many times. The genes are TRBV5-1 and TRBJ2-1; 10 bases are shared with TRBD2. The germline V gene encodes CDR1 SGHRS and CDR2 YFSETQ. V lost 2 bases and J lost 9; bases outside the gene matches: 8. This CDR3 is built from 15 residues. The CDR3 DNA sequence: TGCGCCAGCAGCTTCCTAGCGGGGGATGTGGGTGAGCAGTTCTTC. Its protein product is CASSFLAGDVGEQFF.

This clonotype was seen repeatedly, ten times or more. The rearrangement joins TRBV20-1 to TRBJ2-7; D remains ambiguous. This CDR3 contains 13 residues. Germline V gene data show CDR1 as DFQATT and CDR2 as SNEGSKA (reference sequence). V lost 0 bases, J lost 6 bases, and 12 bases lay in between. CDR3 region: CSARDLSLREQYF. CDR3 nucleotides: TGCAGTGCTAGAGATTTAAGTTTGCGCGAGCAGTACTTC.

The sample holds many counts of this clonotype. The V gene is TRBV6-5, the J gene TRBJ2-1; 12 nucleotides agree with TRBD2. Germline CDR1 and CDR2: MNHEY and SVGAGI. This CDR3 spans 16 amino acids. The ends lost 0 bases at V and 6 bases at J; junction bases unmatched: 3. In DNA, the CDR3 is TGTGCCAGCAGTTACTCCCGGACTAGCGGGGCCAATGAGCAGTTCTTC. This gives the protein CASSYSRTSGANEQFF.

This clonotype was seen many times. The chain is built from TRBV6-1 and TRBJ1-1; D might be TRBD1 (6 bases). In germline, CDR1 is MNHNS, CDR2 SASEGT. Trimming removed 3 bases from V and 0 bases from J, with 8 bases in between. The CDR3 spans 14 residues. CDR3 sequence: CASSEDSLNTEAFF. The CDR3 nucleotides read TGTGCCAGCAGTGAGGACAGTTTGAACACTGAAGCTTTCTTT.

This clonotype was recorded a few times. The chain links TRBV15 to TRBJ2-5, with 11 positions matching TRBD2. Germline trimming cut 1 base from V and 3 bases from J; bases unmatched to any gene: 4. The germline CDR1 and CDR2 sequences are LNHNV and YYDKDF (reference sequence). The CDR3 has 16 amino acids. The CDR3 bases are TGTGCCACCAGCAGAGCGCCGACTAGCGGGGAAGAGACCCAGTACTTC. Protein product: CATSRAPTSGEETQYF.

As for this clonotype: Mismatch with germline at one junction end may stem from a read error. This chain uses TRBV28 with TRBJ2-3; TRBD2 might be the D (7 bases). This CDR3 spans 16 amino acids. Germline V lookup: CDR1 MDHEN, CDR2 SYDVKM. CDR3 protein: CASSSWGGPGTDMQYF. The CDR3 DNA reads TGTGCCAGCAGCTCTTGGGGGGGGCCTGGCACAGATATGCAGTATTTT.